This TCR beta chain was retrieved from a study of beta chain features in type 1 diabetes. This clone was counted between two and nine times. Its antigen is currently unknown. All of the isolated RNA was reverse transcribed, so expressed TCRB transcripts were sequenced. The method was immunoSEQ multiplex PCR; TCRdb's version includes in-frame clones alone and lacks a portion of them. The table records about 360,000 clones, around an eighth of them present only once. Study findings and constraints: The VDJ junctions of type 1 diabetes patients carried fewer insertions and more deletions.

This clonotype originated in a man aged 18 to 29 in good health. Input material: naive CD4+ T cells from blood.

The CDR3 coding sequence is TGTGCCAGCAGTTCCGGGACAGGACCGACTGAAGCTTTCTTT. Its protein product is CASSSGTGPTEAFF. V and J are TRBV2 and TRBJ1-1; the match to TRBD1 covers 8 bases. V lost 5 bases to trimming and J lost 5 bases; unmatched junction nucleotides: 7. Per the germline V gene, CDR1 is SNHLY and CDR2 is FYNNEI. CDR3 length equals 14 residues.